Shown below are 10 T cell receptor beta chains from a single sample sequenced in a study of T-cell reconstitution after alpha-beta-depleted transplantation in children. Preparation of the TCRbeta library used unique molecular identifiers. MiXCR was run by TCRdb on the PCR reads, yielding one entry per CDR3 protein. The data hold 670,000 or so distinct CDR3 sequences, with around 14% observed a single time. The sequences come from PBMCs, collected before TCRalphabeta/CD19-depleted stem cell transplant. Receptors were obtained from a girl aged 2 to 9 with congenital amegakaryocytic thrombocytopenia, due to receive a stem cell transplant.

This rearrangement joins TRBV7-8 to TRBJ1-5; no clear D. The CDR3 consists of 16 residues. Germline CDR1 and CDR2: SGHVS and FQNEAQ. Trimming pared 5 bases from V and 0 bases from J, leaving 14 bases between. In nucleotides, the CDR3 is TGTGCCAGCAGCGCACAAGGAGGTTTTAGCAATCAGCCCCAGCATTTT. Protein sequence: CASSAQGGFSNQPQHF. The full variable domain, completed using reference TRBV7-8 and TRBJ1-5, is GAGVSQSPRYKVAKRGQDVALRCDPISGHVSLFWYQQALGQGPEFLTYFQNEAQLDKSGLPSDRFFAERPEGSVSTLKIQRTQQEDSAVYLCASSAQGGFSNQPQHFGDGTRLSIL.

This clonotype was recorded many times. This sequence joins TRBV5-1 and TRBJ1-1; D ambiguous. In germline, CDR1 is SGHRS, CDR2 YFSETQ. CDR3 length equals 13 residues. Trimming took off 4 bases at V and 0 bases at J, with 7 bases between the two ends. The CDR3 protein is CASSSIMNTEAFF. CDR3 sequence (DNA): TGCGCCAGCAGCAGTATTATGAACACTGAAGCTTTCTTT. Looking up the rest from reference TRBV5-1 and TRBJ1-1 gives the full variable domain: KAGVTQTPRYLIKTRGQQVTLSCSPISGHRSVSWYQQTPGQGLQFLFEYFSETQRNKGNFPGRFSGRQFSNSRSEMNVSTLELGDSALYLCASSSIMNTEAFFGQGTRLTVV.

V gene TRBV5-1 combines with J gene TRBJ2-4; D gene unclear. The V end was cut by 0 bases, the J end by 0 bases, with 16 bases between. The germline gives CDR1 SGHRS, CDR2 YFSETQ. The CDR3 is made up of 18 amino acids. DNA of the CDR3: TGCGCCAGCAGCTTGGGCGCCGGCGATAGCATAGCCAAAAACATTCAGTACTTC. This codes for CASSLGAGDSIAKNIQYF. Full variable domain (rest looked up from reference TRBV5-1 and TRBJ2-4): KAGVTQTPRYLIKTRGQQVTLSCSPISGHRSVSWYQQTPGQGLQFLFEYFSETQRNKGNFPGRFSGRQFSNSRSEMNVSTLELGDSALYLCASSLGAGDSIAKNIQYFGAGTRLSVL.

This clonotype turned up a few times. The chain links TRBV5-5 to TRBJ1-6, with D possibly matching TRBD1 (5 bases). Trimming pared 1 base from V and 6 bases from J, leaving 11 bases between. Germline CDR1 SGHKS, CDR2 YYEKEE (reference sequence). The CDR3 has 15 residues. CDR3 protein: CASSLPPDSNSPLHF. As DNA, the CDR3 is TGTGCCAGCAGCTTGCCCCCCGACAGTAATTCACCCCTCCACTTT. The full variable domain, with the rest looked up from reference TRBV5-5 and TRBJ1-6, is DAGVTQSPTHLIKTRGQQVTLRCSPISGHKSVSWYQQVLGQGPQFIFQYYEKEERGRGNFPDRFSARQFPNYSSELNVNALLLGDSALYLCASSLPPDSNSPLHFGNGTRLTVT.

The chain uses TRBV5-1 and TRBJ2-7; D is unclear. Germline lookup yields CDR1 SGHRS and CDR2 YFSETQ. The CDR3 is 16 amino acids. The V gene lost 0 bases and the J gene lost 2 bases, with 15 bases spanning the gap. Here the CDR3 reads CASSLVGVAATYEQYF. CDR3 DNA sequence: TGCGCCAGCAGCTTGGTTGGGGTAGCTGCAACCTACGAGCAGTACTTC. Full variable domain (missing parts from reference TRBV5-1 and TRBJ2-7): KAGVTQTPRYLIKTRGQQVTLSCSPISGHRSVSWYQQTPGQGLQFLFEYFSETQRNKGNFPGRFSGRQFSNSRSEMNVSTLELGDSALYLCASSLVGVAATYEQYFGPGTRLTVT.

Notes on this clonotype: This could be a read error, since a much larger clone is one nucleotide away. The chain uses TRBV4-1 and TRBJ1-4, with D perhaps TRBD1 (5 bases). Looked up from germline, CDR1 is MGHRA and CDR2 is YSYEKL. V lost 5 bases, J lost 3 bases, and 13 bases lay in between. The CDR3 sequence is 15 residues long. The CDR3 region has the DNA TGCGCCAGCAGCGAAACAACAGGAGCTAATGAAAAACTGTTTTTT. As protein: CASSETTGANEKLFF.

In its sample, this clonotype was seen once. The chain carries TRBV12-3 or TRBV12-4 and TRBJ1-5; 9 bases are a match to TRBD1. After removal of 8 bases from V and 5 bases from J, the junction contained 7 bases not matched to a gene. The CDR3 covers 14 residues. CDR3 nucleotides: TGTGCCAGCGGAAAGGGACAGGGTGATCAGCCCCAGCATTTT. This translates into CASGKGQGDQPQHF.

CDR3 sequence: CASSLGALNEKLFF. In DNA, the CDR3 is TGTGCCAGCAGTTTGGGGGCCCTTAATGAAAAACTGTTTTTT. V and J are TRBV12-3 or TRBV12-4 and TRBJ1-4; a possible D gene is TRBD1 (6 bases). The V and J ends lost 3 bases and 4 bases respectively, with 9 bases between them. This CDR3 is built from 14 residues.

The chain carries TRBV7-9 and TRBJ2-3, with 7 positions matching TRBD1. The V segment lost 5 bases and the J segment 4 bases; nucleotides outside the gene matches: 12. Germline loops: CDR1 SEHNR, CDR2 FQNEAQ (reference sequence). CDR3 length: 16 residues. The CDR3 region has the DNA TGTGCCAGCAGCCCCCTAAAGACAGGGTTGTCAGATACGCAGTATTTT. Protein product: CASSPLKTGLSDTQYF.

The CDR3, as DNA: TGTGCCAGCAGTCCACCCGGGGGAGTTCTTGGCTACACCTTC. Encoded protein: CASSPPGGVLGYTF. This chain uses TRBV28 with TRBJ1-2; weak D call: TRBD1 (5 bases). The ends were cut back, 5 bases at V and 7 bases at J, with 17 bases in the middle. This CDR3 comprises 14 residues. CDR1 is MDHEN and CDR2 is SYDVKM in the germline V gene.